These 21 T cell receptor beta chains share one sample of origin, sequenced in a study of blood T cells in healthy people across ages. Alongside a J-beta primer mix, a sample-barcoded 5' primer served in a second PCR lasting roughly 7 to 11 cycles. TCRdb redid the calling of the 5' RACE reads with MiXCR, one entry per CDR3 protein. Of over 1,200,000 distinct CDR3 sequences detected, 55% to 75% appear once; the ten largest clones hold roughly 7%. The source material was blood. These receptor sequences come from a man between 18 and 35 years old in good health.

This rearrangement joins TRBV7-2 to TRBJ1-1; TRBD1 matches 10 bases. Germline CDR1 reads SGHTA; CDR2 reads FQGNSA. The junction had 10 bases not matched to a gene; V was cut back by 5 bases and J by 4 bases. This CDR3 region has 16 residues. This chain's CDR3 is CASSRTGTGVFTEAFF. The CDR3 coding sequence is TGTGCCAGCAGCCGAACCGGGACAGGGGTTTTCACTGAAGCTTTCTTT.

In this sample, this clonotype turned up once. The chain combines TRBV6-5 with TRBJ2-7; 16 nucleotides match TRBD2. V lost 3 bases to trimming and J lost 0 bases; unmatched junction nucleotides: 8. The CDR3 is 19 residues long. The germline CDR1 and CDR2 sequences are MNHEY and SVGAGI. Here the CDR3 reads CASSYSQGLAGGSSYEQYF. The CDR3 region has the DNA TGTGCCAGCAGTTATTCCCAGGGACTAGCGGGAGGGAGCTCCTACGAGCAGTACTTC.

The J gene is TRBJ2-4, the V gene TRBV7-2; D uncertain. Trimming stripped 2 bases from V and 0 bases from J, with 5 bases between. CDR1 SGHTA and CDR2 FQGNSA come from the germline V gene. This CDR3 region has 14 residues. Here the CDR3 DNA reads TGTGCCAGCAGCTTAACAGCAGCCAAAAACATTCAGTACTTC. This sequence encodes CASSLTAAKNIQYF.

This clonotype showed up just once. The rearrangement links TRBV24-1 to TRBJ1-2; D gene ambiguous. This CDR3 is built from 14 residues. V was pared by 5 bases and J by 2 bases, with 11 bases between. Germline CDR1 is KGHDR and CDR2 is SFDVKD. The CDR3 region has the DNA TGTGCCACCAGTGGCGAGGACGGAAACTATGGCTACACCTTC. This sequence encodes CATSGEDGNYGYTF.

The chain employs TRBV7-2 and TRBJ2-3; no reliable D call. The CDR3 totals 16 residues. V shed 2 bases and J shed 0 bases, with 12 bases lying between them. In germline, CDR1 is SGHTA, CDR2 FQGNSA. The DNA for the CDR3 is TGTGCCAGCAGCTTAATCCCAGACCCTAGCACAGATACGCAGTATTTT. Encoded protein: CASSLIPDPSTDTQYF. The variable domain in full, completed from reference TRBV7-2 and TRBJ2-3, reads GAGVSQSPSNKVTEKGKDVELRCDPISGHTALYWYRQSLGQGLEFLIYFQGNSAPDKSGLPSDRFSAERTGGSVSTLTIQRTQQEDSAVYLCASSLIPDPSTDTQYFGPGTRLTVL.

Only one count was recorded for this clonotype. CDR3 DNA sequence: TGTGCCAGGGGAGGGGCCCAGAAGAGGAATGAGCAGTTCTTC. Translated, it gives CARGGAQKRNEQFF. The rearrangement links TRBV2 to TRBJ2-1; 7 nucleotides align to TRBD2. Germline V lookup: CDR1 SNHLY, CDR2 FYNNEI. Trimming at V came to 9 bases and at J to 7 bases, leaving 12 bases not matched to a gene. There are 14 residues in the CDR3.

The genes are TRBV27 and TRBJ1-2; weak D call: TRBD1 (6 bases). The germline V gene encodes CDR1 MNHEY and CDR2 SMNVEV (reference sequence). The V gene lost 8 bases and the J gene lost 0 bases, with 22 bases spanning the gap. CDR3 size: 17 residues. CDR3: CASAPGGRAIANYGYTF. Written as DNA, the CDR3 is TGTGCCAGCGCCCCGGGGGGCAGAGCAATAGCTAACTATGGCTACACCTTC.

For this clonotype: Sequence at one end of the junction differs from germline and may be a read error. CDR3 nucleotides: TGTGCCAGGAGTGAACAATGGGAGACCCAGTACTTC. It translates to CARSEQWETQYF. This chain connects TRBV2 to TRBJ2-5; D call uncertain. Germline CDR1 SNHLY, CDR2 FYNNEI. The CDR3 spans 12 residues.

The chain links TRBV4-1 to TRBJ1-2, with D possibly being TRBD1 (6 bases). V was pared by 0 bases and J by 2 bases, with 16 bases between. CDR3 length equals 17 residues. The V gene's germline CDR1 is MGHRA and CDR2 YSYEKL. The CDR3 region has the DNA TGCGCCAGCAGCCAAGATCTGGATCGGACAGTAAACTATGGCTACACCTTC. Translated: CASSQDLDRTVNYGYTF.

V usage is TRBV7-9 and J usage is TRBJ2-7, with a possible D match to TRBD1 (5 bases). Trimming shortened V by 1 base and J by 1 base, and 17 bases separated the two germline ends. The CDR3 spans 17 residues. CDR1 and CDR2 (germline): SEHNR, FQNEAQ (reference sequence). DNA of the CDR3: TGTGCCAGCAGCTTAGGACAGTGGGTTGCGACATCCTACGAGCAGTACTTC. The encoded protein is CASSLGQWVATSYEQYF.

This clonotype appeared a single time. The chain has TRBV11-2 and TRBJ2-5; no clear D gene. This CDR3 has 14 amino acids. Trimming pared 5 bases from V and 7 bases from J, leaving 17 bases between. CDR1 SGHAT and CDR2 FQNNGV come from the germline V gene. The CDR3 coding sequence is TGTGCCAGCAGCAAGTCTTACTTGATAAGGACCCAGTACTTC. Residues: CASSKSYLIRTQYF.

Only a few counts were recorded for this clonotype. The chain recombines TRBV4-1 with TRBJ1-1; no reliable D call. This CDR3 has 13 residues. With 1 base removed from V and 7 bases from J, the gap between germline ends came to 10 bases. The germline V gene encodes CDR1 MGHRA and CDR2 YSYEKL. CDR3 residues: CASSQVAGGEAFF. The CDR3 DNA is TGCGCCAGCAGCCAAGTTGCGGGCGGTGAAGCTTTCTTT.

V gene TRBV4-1 combines with J gene TRBJ2-7; the match to TRBD2 covers 11 bases. V gave up 3 bases and J gave up 3 bases; unmatched junction bases: 4. The CDR3 loop spans 15 amino acids. CDR1 is MGHRA, CDR2 YSYEKL, per germline. In DNA, the CDR3 is TGCGCCAGCAGCCAGCCTAGCGGGGGGATCTACGAGCAGTACTTC. This codes for CASSQPSGGIYEQYF.

The rearrangement links TRBV30 to TRBJ1-1, with D tentatively TRBD1 (5 bases). The V gene lost 2 bases and the J gene lost 2 bases, with 12 bases spanning the gap. This CDR3 is 14 amino acids long. CDR1 is GTSNPN and CDR2 is SVGIG in the germline V gene (reference sequence). The CDR3 loop is CAWSRGRTNTEAFF. The DNA of the CDR3 is TGTGCCTGGAGTAGGGGAAGAACAAACACTGAAGCTTTCTTT.

The count of this clonotype is one. This chain links TRBV10-3 with TRBJ2-7; tentative D call: TRBD1 (6 bases). Germline V lookup: CDR1 ENHRY, CDR2 SYGVKD. The CDR3 covers 15 residues. The V end was cut by 4 bases, the J end by 6 bases, with 19 bases between. This CDR3 reads CAISGRDTPNLEQYF. CDR3 coding DNA: TGTGCCATCAGTGGCCGGGACACGCCTAACCTCGAGCAGTACTTC.

The rearrangement joins TRBV29-1 to TRBJ2-5, with a weak D call TRBD2 (5 bases). With 5 bases removed from V and 1 base from J, the gap between germline ends came to 11 bases. The CDR3 covers 13 residues. Germline CDR1 is SQVTM and CDR2 is ANQGSEA. CDR3 amino acids: CSVPWTFQETQYF. The CDR3 DNA reads TGCAGCGTTCCTTGGACTTTCCAAGAGACCCAGTACTTC.

The V gene is TRBV27, the J gene TRBJ2-7; no clear D. The last part of the DNA fits TRBJ2-5 better; the J call may be wrong. The length of the CDR3 is 13 residues. Germline lookup yields CDR1 MNHEY and CDR2 SMNVEV (reference sequence). CDR3 loop: CASSSRWGETQYF. The CDR3, as DNA: TGTGCCAGCAGTTCCAGGTGGGGAGAGACCCAGTACTTC.

The V call is TRBV20-1, the J call TRBJ2-7; D is ambiguous. The V and J ends lost 0 bases and 2 bases respectively, with 11 bases between them. Germline CDR1 and CDR2: DFQATT and SNEGSKA (reference sequence). CDR3 length equals 14 residues. CDR3 residues: CSARDRRRTYEQYF. CDR3 sequence (DNA): TGCAGTGCTAGAGATCGAAGGCGTACCTACGAGCAGTACTTC.

This chain connects TRBV6-5 to TRBJ1-2, with 12 bases fitting TRBD1. Germline loops: CDR1 MNHEY, CDR2 SVGAGI. Trimming cost V 5 bases and J 8 bases; bases outside gene matches: 6. This CDR3 contains 14 residues. CDR3 in amino acids: CASSRDRGRIGYTF. The CDR3 nucleotides read TGTGCCAGCAGTCGGGACAGGGGGCGCATCGGCTACACCTTC.

This rearrangement joins TRBV25-1 to TRBJ1-4, with D maybe TRBD1 (6 bases). Germline loops: CDR1 MGHDK, CDR2 SYGVNS. Trimming left V 2 bases short and J 6 bases short, with 10 bases between. The CDR3 has 14 residues. CDR3 sequence reads: CASSETGTYEKLFF. The CDR3 nucleotides read TGTGCCAGCAGTGAAACCGGGACATATGAAAAACTGTTTTTT. Filled out from reference TRBV25-1 and TRBJ1-4, the complete variable domain reads EADIYQTPRYLVIGTGKKITLECSQTMGHDKMYWYQQDPGMELHLIHYSYGVNSTEKGDLSSESTVSRIRTEHFPLTLESARPSHTSQYLCASSETGTYEKLFFGSGTQLSVL.

The chain employs TRBV4-3 and TRBJ2-3, with 11 bases lining up with TRBD1. Trimming took 0 bases from V and 1 from J; bases not matched to a gene: 3. Germline lookup yields CDR1 LGHNA and CDR2 YSLEER. The CDR3 covers 17 residues. The CDR3 protein is CASSQELGQGGTDTQYF. Written as DNA, the CDR3 is TGCGCCAGCAGCCAAGAATTGGGACAGGGGGGCACAGATACGCAGTATTTT.